These T cell receptor beta chains were read from a single sample in a study of shared clonotypes between healthy human individuals. Clones were sequenced by immunoSEQ multiplex PCR, and TCRdb holds only the in-frame ones, with some missing. Of approximately 2,300,000 clones listed, 85% to 95% are singletons. Sample: naive CD4+ T cells from PBMCs. These receptors were collected from a man in his late teens or twenties in good health. Some clones in this sample may be carry-over from other donors' samples. The CDR3 runs from the conserved cysteine through the conserved F or W. A D gene is named only where the DNA matches it firmly. Rows may omit the clone size; those that give it use once, few, many or a size class.

CDR3	size	V	J	D
CASSPDNNQPQHF	-	TRBV6-1	TRBJ1-5	-
CASSLYAGIDTQYF	once	TRBV5-1	TRBJ2-3	-
CAISALAGPNTDTQYF	-	TRBV10-3	TRBJ2-3	TRBD2
CASRDHSNQPQHF	-	TRBV28	TRBJ1-5	-
CASTKGTGGGYEQYF	-	TRBV6-5	TRBJ2-7	TRBD1
CASSQDTRNTIYF	-	TRBV4-1	TRBJ1-3	-
CASSLVSDSYEQYF	-	TRBV7-9	TRBJ2-7	-
CASSLLGQRETQYF	-	TRBV7-3	TRBJ2-5	-
CASSEGGNPHEQYF	-	TRBV10-1	TRBJ2-7	-
CASRPQGAVAEKLFF	-	TRBV19	TRBJ1-4	TRBD1
CASSVPGATNYGYTF	-	TRBV9	TRBJ1-2	-
CASSGVYSGQFF	-	TRBV28	TRBJ2-1	-
CASSRAGVYNEQFF	-	TRBV14	TRBJ2-1	TRBD2
CASSLDRGSEQYF	once	TRBV5-1	TRBJ2-7	TRBD1
CASSLALLASGRVDQTQYF	-	TRBV7-2	TRBJ2-5	TRBD2
CASSWANQPQHF	-	TRBV5-8	TRBJ1-5	-
CAWSGLADYNEQFF	once	TRBV30	TRBJ2-1	TRBD2
CASSLGGISSYEQYF	-	TRBV5-4	TRBJ2-7	-
CASSLGSSGANVLTF	-	TRBV7-3	TRBJ2-6	-
CASSLVPLAGHNEQFF	-	TRBV7-8	TRBJ2-1	TRBD2
CASSNRQTPTSRANVLTF	-	TRBV9	TRBJ2-6	-
CASSSQGPYGYTF	-	TRBV27	TRBJ1-2	-
CASSTIKGQSEKLFF	-	TRBV11-2	TRBJ1-4	TRBD1
CASGFLSDTQYF	once	TRBV12-5	TRBJ2-3	-
CASSISNGGYTEAFF	-	TRBV5-1	TRBJ1-1	-
CASSQYGTGLAAANEQFF	-	TRBV7-2	TRBJ2-1	TRBD2
CASSQQRGSSYNEQFF	-	TRBV14	TRBJ2-1	-
CASSPWNTEAFF	-	TRBV7-8	TRBJ1-1	-
CASRATGTDTQYF	-	TRBV6-5	TRBJ2-3	-
CASLGRGKTRGLYGYTF	once	TRBV6-8	TRBJ1-2	-
CASSEGQRNTEAFF	-	TRBV7-9	TRBJ1-1	TRBD1
CASSWSATNEKLFF	-	TRBV7-9	TRBJ1-4	-
CASIPGLEVYEQYF	-	TRBV19	TRBJ2-7	-
CASSQGTTNEKLFF	-	TRBV5-8	TRBJ1-4	-
CASRLDTEAFF	-	TRBV6-5	TRBJ1-1	-
CASSPGGNEKLFF	-	TRBV9	TRBJ1-4	TRBD1
CASSRGRPNVLTF	once	TRBV27	TRBJ2-6	-
CAIGTPYEQYF	-	TRBV7-8	TRBJ2-7	-
CASSQGQGGYGYTF	-	TRBV6-1	TRBJ1-2	TRBD1
CASKKMGNTIYF	-	TRBV6-4	TRBJ1-3	-
CASSQDRSDTQYF	-	TRBV4-3	TRBJ2-3	-
CASSQGETGTTEAFF	-	TRBV4-2	TRBJ1-1	-
CASSLGRDGQPQHF	-	TRBV28	TRBJ1-5	-
CASNEQGLNTEAFF	-	TRBV2	TRBJ1-1	-
CASSSRPLGQKELFF	-	TRBV7-6	TRBJ1-4	-
CSVRGRLNTEAFF	few	TRBV29-1	TRBJ1-1	-
CASSLGWGRTTHNEQFF	-	TRBV7-2	TRBJ2-1	-